The 22 T cell receptor beta chains presented below share a single source sample, sequenced in a study of STAT5B mutations in CD4+ large granular lymphocyte leukemia. Produced via immunoSEQ multiplex PCR; TCRdb's table is partial and in-frame only. The data hold 30,000 to 40,000 clones, with more than 70% observed a single time. The sequenced material came from CD4+ T cells from blood buffy coats. These receptors were obtained from a human donor in good health.

The chain couples TRBV10-3 to TRBJ2-7; D assignment may be TRBD1 or TRBD2 (5 bases each). The V end lost 6 bases, the J end lost 3 bases, and 18 bases lay between the germline ends. CDR1 ENHRY and CDR2 SYGVKD come from the germline V gene. This CDR3 comprises 15 residues. DNA of the CDR3: TGTGCCATCAGATACGGGACGGAGCTGAGCTACGAGCAGTACTTC. Translating it yields CAIRYGTELSYEQYF.

V gene TRBV10-1 combines with J gene TRBJ1-1, with 7 nucleotides matching TRBD1. Germline trimming cut 2 bases from V and 11 bases from J; bases unmatched to any gene: 11. The CDR3 extends over 14 amino acids. Germline V gene sequence: CDR1 WNHNN, CDR2 SYGVQD (reference sequence). The chain's CDR3 is CASSEKVTGQRAFF. The CDR3 coding sequence is TGCGCCAGCAGTGAGAAGGTTACGGGACAGAGGGCTTTCTTT.

The gene calls are TRBV15 and TRBJ1-2, with 10 bases lining up with TRBD1. Losses at the gene ends were 3 bases for V and 8 bases for J; bases not matched to a gene: 6. The germline gives CDR1 LNHNV, CDR2 YYDKDF (reference sequence). The CDR3 consists of 14 residues. CDR3 in amino acids: CATSSRQGARGYTF. The CDR3 region has the DNA TGTGCCACCAGCAGCCGACAGGGGGCGCGGGGCTACACCTTC.

V gene TRBV6-6 combines with J gene TRBJ1-1, with 10 bases lining up with TRBD1. The J segment lost 5 bases and the V segment lost 6 bases, leaving 9 bases of the junction unmatched. The V gene's germline CDR1 is MNHNY and CDR2 SVGAGI (reference sequence). The CDR3 length is 15 residues. The CDR3 spells CASRPFRDRGTEAFF. The CDR3 bases are TGTGCCAGCAGACCATTCCGGGACAGGGGAACTGAAGCTTTCTTT.

This clone has more than one count but fewer than ten. The J gene is TRBJ2-7, the V gene TRBV30; no reliable D call. The CDR3 length is 14 residues. Germline V gene data show CDR1 as GTSNPN and CDR2 as SVGIG (reference sequence). Trimming took 5 bases from V and 0 from J, leaving 14 bases between them. CDR3 region: CAWGLGWSSYEQYF. The CDR3 region has the DNA TGTGCCTGGGGGCTCGGGTGGAGCTCCTACGAGCAGTACTTC.

Only a few counts were recorded for this clone. The V and J genes are TRBV4-3 and TRBJ1-2; TRBD1 agrees at 7 bases. The CDR3 runs to 13 residues. V gave up 6 bases and J gave up 4 bases; unmatched junction bases: 5. Germline CDR1 LGHNA, CDR2 YSLEER. DNA of the CDR3: TGCGCCAGCAGGGGGGACAGCGCCTATGGCTACACCTTC. As protein: CASRGDSAYGYTF.

V gene TRBV19 combines with J gene TRBJ2-5; 9 bases line up with TRBD1. This CDR3 region has 14 residues. CDR1 LNHDA and CDR2 SQIVND come from the germline V gene (reference sequence). Losses at the gene ends were 9 bases for V and 4 bases for J; bases not matched to a gene: 9. CDR3 loop: CASGPGQGVETQYF. The DNA for the CDR3 is TGTGCCAGCGGGCCGGGACAGGGAGTAGAGACCCAGTACTTC.

V gene TRBV10-1 combines with J gene TRBJ1-1; D not resolved. Looked up from germline, CDR1 is WNHNN and CDR2 is SYGVQD (reference sequence). Deletions cut 2 bases from V and 8 bases from J, with 9 bases between. The CDR3 covers 12 residues. The CDR3 spells CASSETLGEAFF. The CDR3 coding sequence is TGCGCCAGCAGTGAGACCTTGGGGGAAGCTTTCTTT.

V and J are TRBV7-2 and TRBJ2-5, with a tentative D call TRBD2 (6 bases). The V gene lost 4 bases and the J gene lost 5 bases, with 14 bases spanning the gap. The germline gives CDR1 SGHTA, CDR2 FQGNSA. The CDR3 sequence is 14 residues long. CDR3 sequence: CASSSRLDVETQYF. CDR3 DNA sequence: TGTGCCAGCAGCTCTAGACTAGACGTTGAGACCCAGTACTTC.

This clone was recorded only once. V gene TRBV7-9 combines with J gene TRBJ2-1, with no clear D. V lost 5 bases to trimming and J lost 9 bases, with 11 bases between them. The germline V gene encodes CDR1 SEHNR and CDR2 FQNEAQ (reference sequence). There are 12 residues in the CDR3. As DNA, the CDR3 is TGTGCCAGCAGCCGGCTAGAAGGTGAGCAGTTCTTC. It codes for CASSRLEGEQFF.

This clone was detected once. This chain connects TRBV5-1 to TRBJ2-7; perhaps TRBD1 as D (5 bases). Trimming took off 0 bases at V and 3 bases at J, with 10 bases between the two ends. The CDR3 length is 14 residues. CDR1 is SGHRS and CDR2 is YFSETQ in the germline V gene. This chain's CDR3 is CASSLAVGLYEQYF. The CDR3 DNA is TGCGCCAGCAGCTTGGCAGTGGGGCTCTACGAGCAGTACTTC.

The chain links TRBV5-6 to TRBJ1-2; maybe TRBD1 (5 bases). Trimming stripped 5 bases from V and 5 bases from J, with 10 bases between. Germline CDR1 and CDR2: SGHDT and YYEEEE. The CDR3 runs 12 residues. The CDR3 region is CASSKQDYGYTF. The CDR3 nucleotides read TGTGCCAGCAGTAAACAGGATTATGGCTACACCTTC.

The chain employs TRBV19 and TRBJ1-2; TRBD1 aligns across 8 bases. V lost 4 bases and J lost 6; bases outside the gene matches: 13. The CDR3 covers 16 residues. Germline CDR1 reads LNHDA; CDR2 reads SQIVND (reference sequence). The CDR3 region is CASSTTGGPRENGYTF. CDR3 coding DNA: TGTGCCAGTAGTACCACAGGGGGTCCACGGGAGAATGGCTACACCTTC.

In DNA, the CDR3 is TGTGCCAGTAGTGAGGACATCTTGCCAGAAAAACTGTTTTTT. It specifies CASSEDILPEKLFF. The gene calls are TRBV19 and TRBJ1-4, with D perhaps matching TRBD1 (5 bases). The CDR3 sequence is 14 residues long. V was shortened by 5 bases and J by 8 bases, with 15 bases between the two germline ends. CDR1 is LNHDA and CDR2 is SQIVND in the germline V gene (reference sequence).

The CDR3 reads CASNSAQGFRAFF. The CDR3 DNA is TGTGCCAGCAATAGCGCACAGGGTTTCAGAGCTTTCTTT. The V call is TRBV28, the J call TRBJ1-1; D perhaps matches TRBD1 (6 bases). This CDR3 has 13 amino acids. Deletions cut 7 bases from V and 10 bases from J, with 19 bases between. Germline assignment: CDR1 MDHEN and CDR2 SYDVKM.

This clone was found a few times. J is TRBJ1-2 and V is TRBV21-1. TRBV21-1 is recorded as a pseudogene. This CDR3 comprises 15 residues. The CDR3 DNA reads TGTGCCAGCAGCAAGGGTAAGGGTTATAGATATGGCTACACCTTC. Translated: CASSKGKGYRYGYTF.

V usage is TRBV9 and J usage is TRBJ1-1; D is uncertain. The CDR3 runs 13 residues. Germline CDR1 SGDLS, CDR2 YYNGEE. V was cut by 8 bases and J by 3 bases, with 14 bases left in between. CDR3 protein: CASSDPGDTEAFF. The CDR3 DNA is TGTGCCAGTAGTGACCCTGGGGACACTGAAGCTTTCTTT.

With regard to this clone: Different DNA sequences within this sample yield the same CDR3. The gene calls are TRBV5-6 and TRBJ1-1; no clear D. V was pared by 0 bases and J by 2 bases, with 5 bases between. The CDR3 is 13 amino acids. Germline lookup yields CDR1 SGHDT and CDR2 YYEEEE. CDR3 in DNA: TGTGCCAGCAGCTTGGCACCTAACACTGAAGCTTTCTTT. Protein product: CASSLAPNTEAFF.

V is TRBV7-2 and J is TRBJ1-2; 10 nucleotides agree with TRBD1. V trimming: 1 base; J trimming: 8 bases; junction bases outside the gene matches: 10. Germline loops: CDR1 SGHTA, CDR2 FQGNSA. The CDR3 length is 16 residues. CDR3 DNA: TGTGCCAGCAGCTTAGTGTTACGGGACAGGGGACTCGGCTACACCTTC. It translates to CASSLVLRDRGLGYTF. The full variable domain, completed using reference TRBV7-2 and TRBJ1-2, is GAGVSQSPSNKVTEKGKDVELRCDPISGHTALYWYRQSLGQGLEFLIYFQGNSAPDKSGLPSDRFSAERTGGSVSTLTIQRTQQEDSAVYLCASSLVLRDRGLGYTFGSGTRLTVV.

CDR3 DNA sequence: TGTGCCAGCAGTCCCAGACTAGCGGGGGGGGATGAGCAGTTCTTC. It is translated as CASSPRLAGGDEQFF. This chain links TRBV28 with TRBJ2-1; 14 nucleotides align to TRBD2. Germline V gene sequence: CDR1 MDHEN, CDR2 SYDVKM. This CDR3 region has 15 residues. V dropped 5 bases and J dropped 8; count of bases not matched to a gene: 5. Supplemented by reference TRBV28 and TRBJ2-1, the full variable domain reads DVKVTQSSRYLVKRTGEKVFLECVQDMDHENMFWYRQDPGLGLRLIYFSYDVKMKEKGDIPEGYSVSREKKERFSLILESASTNQTSMYLCASSPRLAGGDEQFFGPGTRLTVL.

The V and J genes are TRBV7-2 and TRBJ2-1; 9 bases agree with TRBD1. J lost 8 bases, V lost 6 bases, and 11 bases had no gene match. Germline V gene sequence: CDR1 SGHTA, CDR2 FQGNSA. CDR3 length equals 15 residues. The CDR3: CASSPPTGGIHEQFF. The CDR3 DNA is TGTGCCAGCAGTCCTCCGACAGGGGGAATCCATGAGCAGTTCTTC.

The J gene is TRBJ1-2, the V gene TRBV11-3, with D unclear. Germline CDR1 reads SGHNT; CDR2 reads YENEEA. The CDR3 has 12 residues. V was trimmed by 5 bases and J by 4 bases, leaving 8 bases between them. The CDR3 sequence: CASSLGSYGYTF. The CDR3 DNA follows: TGTGCCAGCAGCCTCGGGAGCTATGGCTACACCTTC.